This T cell receptor (beta chain) was captured by sequencing in a study of shared clonotypes between healthy human individuals. Overall study: Every donor yielded three CD4 naive, three CD4 memory, two CD8 naive and one CD8 memory plate.

Findings and caveats of the study: When compared with the clonotypes that were shared by all four sorted-subset donors, the non-shared clonotypes turned out to have lower generation probabilities.

The length of the CDR3 is 15 residues. In germline, CDR1 is MRHNA, CDR2 SNTAGT. The V and J ends lost 4 bases and 5 bases respectively, with 17 bases between them. Across several immunoSEQ plates, the genomic DNA of each subset was split evenly. The repertoire was sequenced with immunoSEQ multiplex PCR; TCRdb's copy has only in-frame clones and lacks some. The sample includes some 1.4 million clones, around 97% of them seen just once. Each donor was a Caucasian adult residing in Nashville, Tennessee. As to this clone: Its antigen is still unknown.

Source material: naive CD4+ T cells sorted from blood. Subset specified: CD45RA+ positively selected. V is TRBV6-4 and J is TRBJ1-1; TRBD1 might be the D (6 bases). This TCR was sampled from a man aged 25 to 40 in good health. The CDR3: CASSASVGGQTEAFF. The CDR3 region has the DNA TGTGCCAGCAGTGCTTCGGTAGGGGGGCAGACTGAAGCTTTCTTT.